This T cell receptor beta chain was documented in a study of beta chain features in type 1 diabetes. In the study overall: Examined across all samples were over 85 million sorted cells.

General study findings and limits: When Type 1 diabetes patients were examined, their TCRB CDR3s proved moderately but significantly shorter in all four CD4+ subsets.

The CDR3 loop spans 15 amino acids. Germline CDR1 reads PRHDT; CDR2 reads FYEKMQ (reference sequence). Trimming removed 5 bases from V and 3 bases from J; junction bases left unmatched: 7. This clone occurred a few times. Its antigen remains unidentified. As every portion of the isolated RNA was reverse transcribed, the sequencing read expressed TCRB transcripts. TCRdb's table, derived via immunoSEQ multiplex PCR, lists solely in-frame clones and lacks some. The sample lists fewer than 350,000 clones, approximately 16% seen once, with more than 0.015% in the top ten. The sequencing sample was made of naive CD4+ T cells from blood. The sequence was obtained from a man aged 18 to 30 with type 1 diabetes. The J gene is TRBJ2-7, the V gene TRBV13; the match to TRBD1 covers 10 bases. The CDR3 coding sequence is TGTGCCAGCAGCACCCGACGGACAGGGGGCTACGAGCAGTACTTC. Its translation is CASSTRRTGGYEQYF.